These 21 T cell receptor beta chains were all obtained from the same sample, sequenced in a study of naive and memory T cell subsets. The treatment denotes: skin biopsy from PPD injection site in Mantoux-positive individual. A UMI-containing oligonucleotide was joined by 3' ligation to the TCR cDNA template. Four PCR rounds used nested alpha and beta constant region primers plus the SP2 primer. From the UMI-ligation and nested PCR reads, TCRdb called clonotypes with MiXCR, one entry per CDR3 protein. The data hold about 37,000 distinct CDR3 sequences, with roughly 9.6% observed a single time. Sequences were derived from skin, sampled from a tuberculin skin test site. The receptors shown here come from an adult in good health.

This chain links TRBV20-1 with TRBJ2-1, with 10 nucleotides matching TRBD2. Per the germline V gene, CDR1 is DFQATT and CDR2 is SNEGSKA (reference sequence). The CDR3 has 15 amino acids. V shed 6 bases, J shed 5 bases, and the junction held 10 bases outside the gene matches. The CDR3 protein is CSAGLRTSGDNEQFF. CDR3 bases: TGCAGTGCAGGACTTAGGACTAGCGGTGACAATGAGCAGTTCTTC.

This clonotype was seen at least ten times. The CDR3 coding sequence is TGCAGTGCTAGGCGGGAGGGCCTGCGCTACGAGCAGTACTTC. Its translation is CSARREGLRYEQYF. The chain couples TRBV20-1 to TRBJ2-7; 9 bases map to TRBD2. Germline values: CDR1 DFQATT, CDR2 SNEGSKA (reference sequence). V lost 3 bases and J lost 3; bases outside the gene matches: 6. CDR3 length equals 14 residues.

This clonotype appeared many times. The chain couples TRBV27 to TRBJ2-7, with 7 bases fitting TRBD2. Germline lookup yields CDR1 MNHEY and CDR2 SMNVEV (reference sequence). There are 14 residues in the CDR3. The ends lost 3 bases at V and 0 bases at J; junction bases unmatched: 2. Here the CDR3 reads CASSFGGSSYEQYF. Here the CDR3 DNA reads TGTGCCAGCAGTTTCGGCGGGAGCTCCTACGAGCAGTACTTC.

Many counts were recorded for this clonotype. CDR3 bases: TGTGCCAGCAGTAACAGGGGAGGGAGCGGGCGCGAAAAACTGTTTTTT. Translating it yields CASSNRGGSGREKLFF. This chain connects TRBV12-3 or TRBV12-4 to TRBJ1-4, with 7 bases fitting TRBD1. The CDR3 covers 16 residues. After removal of 5 bases from V and 8 bases from J, the junction contained 14 bases not matched to a gene.

This clonotype has a handful of counts. The J gene is TRBJ2-6, the V gene TRBV2, with 13 bases aligning to TRBD2. Germline CDR1 SNHLY, CDR2 FYNNEI. V shed 6 bases and J 0 bases; nucleotides not matched to a gene: 5. The CDR3 spans 18 residues. CDR3: CASSLTSGRRSGANVLTF. The CDR3 DNA follows: TGTGCCAGCAGCTTGACTAGCGGGAGGCGCTCTGGGGCCAACGTCCTGACTTTC.

The V call is TRBV7-2, the J call TRBJ1-4, with a weak D call TRBD1 (5 bases). Per germline, CDR1 SGHTA and CDR2 FQGNSA. Trimming removed 5 bases from V and 4 bases from J, with 14 bases in between. The CDR3 has 15 residues. CDR3 in DNA: TGTGCCAGCAGCCGGTCGGCAGGGAGTAATGAAAAACTGTTTTTT. This translates into CASSRSAGSNEKLFF. Complete variable domain (other parts from reference TRBV7-2 and TRBJ1-4): GAGVSQSPSNKVTEKGKDVELRCDPISGHTALYWYRQSLGQGLEFLIYFQGNSAPDKSGLPSDRFSAERTGGSVSTLTIQRTQQEDSAVYLCASSRSAGSNEKLFFGSGTQLSVL.

This clonotype was seen many times. The V gene is TRBV20-1, the J gene TRBJ2-3; 9 bases are a match to TRBD2. From germline, CDR1 is DFQATT and CDR2 SNEGSKA (reference sequence). The CDR3 covers 11 residues. This CDR3 reads CRTGTSNGQYF. CDR3 nucleotides: TGCAGGACCGGGACTAGCAATGGACAGTATTTT.

This clonotype was picked up a small number of times. CDR3 residues: CASRPRDSVTGELFF. The CDR3 nucleotides are TGTGCCAGCCGTCCCCGGGACTCGGTCACCGGGGAGCTGTTTTTT. This chain joins TRBV2 and TRBJ2-2; D perhaps matches TRBD2 (6 bases). Germline-derived CDR1 and CDR2 are SNHLY and FYNNEI. The CDR3 is made up of 15 amino acids. With 8 bases removed from V and 4 bases from J, the gap between germline ends came to 17 bases.

In its sample, this clonotype was seen many times. The chain employs TRBV20-1 and TRBJ2-7; TRBD2 matches 10 bases. Germline CDR1 DFQATT, CDR2 SNEGSKA (reference sequence). The V gene end was trimmed by 1 base and the J gene end by 5 bases; junction bases not matched to a gene: 14. This CDR3 contains 17 residues. The CDR3 protein is CSARVRASGGILNEQYF. The CDR3 bases are TGCAGTGCTAGAGTGAGGGCTAGCGGGGGTATCTTGAACGAGCAGTACTTC.

Many counts were recorded for this clonotype. This chain links TRBV5-4 with TRBJ2-5; 15 nucleotides line up with TRBD2. The CDR3 spans 17 residues. Germline CDR1 reads SGHNT; CDR2 reads YYREEE (reference sequence). Unmatched junction bases numbered 5, after V lost 0 bases and J lost 5 bases. The CDR3 region is CASSLGTSGGAQETQYF. DNA for the CDR3: TGTGCCAGCAGCTTGGGGACTAGCGGGGGGGCCCAGGAGACCCAGTACTTC.

This clonotype was detected a few times. The J gene is TRBJ2-7, the V gene TRBV27; the D is unclear. CDR3 length: 13 residues. In germline, CDR1 is MNHEY, CDR2 SMNVEV (reference sequence). V gave up 5 bases and J gave up 0 bases, with 8 bases separating them. The CDR3: CASSPGSSYEQYF. In DNA form, the CDR3 reads TGTGCCAGCAGTCCCGGTAGCTCCTACGAGCAGTACTTC.

The table lists this clonotype with many counts. The CDR3, as DNA: TGTGCCACCATGTTGAGGGGAGGCACTGAAGCTTTCTTT. Translated: CATMLRGGTEAFF. J is TRBJ1-1 and V is TRBV24-1; TRBD1 is a possible D gene (5 bases). Germline assignment: CDR1 KGHDR and CDR2 SFDVKD. V lost 8 bases to trimming and J lost 4 bases, with 13 bases between them. The CDR3 length is 13 residues.

The chain carries TRBV27 and TRBJ2-7; TRBD1 agrees at 10 bases. This CDR3 has 15 residues. Germline assignment: CDR1 MNHEY and CDR2 SMNVEV (reference sequence). V shed 2 bases, J shed 6 bases, and the junction held 7 bases outside the gene matches. In DNA, the CDR3 is TGTGCCAGCAGTTTAACTGCCGACAGGGGGCGCGAGCAGTACTTC. Protein: CASSLTADRGREQYF.

This clonotype has at least ten counts. The chain uses TRBV6-5 and TRBJ1-1, with 7 bases fitting TRBD1. Germline V gives CDR1 MNHEY, CDR2 SVGAGI. CDR3 length equals 15 residues. The V and J ends lost 6 bases and 3 bases, in that order; junction bases with no gene match: 10. CDR3 in amino acids: CASSAGTVRHTEAFF. The DNA for the CDR3 is TGTGCCAGCAGCGCCGGGACAGTTAGACACACTGAAGCTTTCTTT.

The table lists this clonotype with many counts. V and J are TRBV15 and TRBJ1-1; a possible D gene is TRBD1 (6 bases). Trimming stripped 7 bases from V and 0 bases from J, with 12 bases between. The CDR3 length is 14 residues. Germline V gene data show CDR1 as LNHNV and CDR2 as YYDKDF (reference sequence). The CDR3 nucleotides are TGTGCCACCACGGACAGACTGATGAACACTGAAGCTTTCTTT. Its protein product is CATTDRLMNTEAFF.

This clonotype was detected only a few times. V and J are TRBV27 and TRBJ1-6; D not certain. Germline V lookup: CDR1 MNHEY, CDR2 SMNVEV (reference sequence). The length of the CDR3 is 15 residues. Trimming took off 2 bases at V and 8 bases at J, with 13 bases between the two ends. CDR3: CASSLGFGSDSPLHF. CDR3 DNA: TGTGCCAGCAGTTTAGGGTTTGGCTCGGATTCACCCCTCCACTTT.

The chain couples TRBV19 to TRBJ2-7; D gene uncertain. This CDR3 comprises 12 residues. The V and J ends lost 5 bases and 3 bases respectively, with 8 bases between them. Germline assignment: CDR1 LNHDA and CDR2 SQIVND (reference sequence). CDR3 in DNA: TGTGCCAGTAGTGATCCAGGCTACGAGCAGTACTTC. It yields the protein CASSDPGYEQYF. Variable domain in full (rest from reference TRBV19 and TRBJ2-7): DGGITQSPKYLFRKEGQNVTLSCEQNLNHDAMYWYRQDPGQGLRLIYYSQIVNDFQKGDIAEGYSVSREKKESFPLTVTSAQKNPTAFYLCASSDPGYEQYFGPGTRLTVT.

CDR3 loop: CASAAPDGGYGYTF. The CDR3 DNA reads TGTGCCAGCGCCGCGCCGGACGGAGGCTATGGCTACACCTTC. The gene calls are TRBV6-6 and TRBJ1-2; D ambiguous. Per the germline V gene, CDR1 is MNHNY and CDR2 is SVGAGI (reference sequence). This CDR3 contains 14 residues. Between the trimmed V and J ends, which lost 8 bases and 4 bases, there was a span of 17 bases.

This clonotype was detected many times. The chain uses TRBV7-8 and TRBJ2-5; D unclear. CDR3 length: 17 residues. Germline V gene data show CDR1 as SGHVS and CDR2 as FQNEAQ. V was clipped by 1 base and J by 1 base, with 16 bases between them. The chain's CDR3 is CASSLGRQLRFQETQYF. The CDR3 DNA sequence: TGTGCCAGCAGCTTAGGCCGGCAGCTGAGATTCCAAGAGACCCAGTACTTC.

The rearrangement links TRBV20-1 to TRBJ2-7; D gene unclear. Trimming took 3 bases from V and 6 from J, leaving 9 bases between them. Looked up from germline, CDR1 is DFQATT and CDR2 is SNEGSKA (reference sequence). CDR3 size: 11 residues. The CDR3 here is CSASSASEQYF. Written as DNA, the CDR3 is TGCAGTGCTAGCTCGGCATCCGAGCAGTACTTC.

The chain carries TRBV9 and TRBJ2-5; D may correspond to TRBD1 or TRBD2 (5 bases each). Germline V lookup: CDR1 SGDLS, CDR2 YYNGEE. The CDR3 is made up of 16 amino acids. The germline V and J ends were trimmed by 4 bases and 3 bases, with 19 bases remaining between them. This CDR3 reads CASSKTPGTWEETQYF. The CDR3 nucleotides read TGTGCCAGCAGCAAGACACCGGGGACGTGGGAAGAGACCCAGTACTTC.